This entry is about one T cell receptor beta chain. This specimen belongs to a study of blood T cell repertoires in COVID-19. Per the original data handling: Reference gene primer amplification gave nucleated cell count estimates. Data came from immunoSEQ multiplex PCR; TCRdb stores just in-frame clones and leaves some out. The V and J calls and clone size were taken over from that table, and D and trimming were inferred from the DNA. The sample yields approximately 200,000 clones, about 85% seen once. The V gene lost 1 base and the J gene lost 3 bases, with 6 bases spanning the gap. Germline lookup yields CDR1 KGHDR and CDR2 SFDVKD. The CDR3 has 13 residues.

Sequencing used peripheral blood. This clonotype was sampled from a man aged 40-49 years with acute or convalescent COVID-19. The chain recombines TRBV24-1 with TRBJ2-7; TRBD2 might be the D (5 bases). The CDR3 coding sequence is TGTGCCACCAGTGATTTAGGGAGCTACGAGCAGTACTTC. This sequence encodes CATSDLGSYEQYF.